This T cell receptor (beta chain) originates from a study of blood T cell repertoires in COVID-19. Study background: The United States, Italy and Spain were the sources of the acute and convalescent COVID-19 samples. Sample material is recorded as cDNA or gDNA derived from T cells, B-cell-depleted T cells, or PBMCs.

Here immunoSEQ multiplex PCR was the method, and the copy in TCRdb shows in-frame clones only, minus some. The sample has over 400,000 clones, 75% to 90% seen once. Trimming took off 0 bases at V and 2 bases at J, with 9 bases between the two ends. The CDR3 contains 14 residues. Germline loops: CDR1 SGDLS, CDR2 YYNGEE. This chain uses TRBV9 with TRBJ2-7; D might be TRBD1 (5 bases). The receptor was isolated from a woman aged 30 to 39 with active or convalescent COVID-19. The sequenced material came from peripheral blood. CDR3 sequence reads: CASSVGAGTYEQYF. CDR3 DNA sequence: TGTGCCAGCAGCGTAGGGGCAGGGACCTACGAGCAGTACTTC.